The 9 T cell receptor beta chains below come from one sample, sequenced in a study of shared clonotypes between healthy human individuals. Positively selected for CCR7, the CD45RO-negative cells used as naive CD8 cells excluded terminally differentiated effector memory CD45RA+ cells. Method: immunoSEQ multiplex PCR; TCRdb's copy keeps in-frame clones and lacks some. The table shows roughly 590,000 clones, with nearly 97% occurring only once. The sequenced material came from naive CD8+ T cells sorted from blood. These receptor sequences come from a woman under 40 in good health.

This clone was recorded once. The chain joins TRBV27 to TRBJ2-1, with TRBD2 identical over 7 bases. CDR3 length equals 14 residues. The V gene's germline CDR1 is MNHEY and CDR2 SMNVEV (reference sequence). V was clipped by 5 bases and J by 7 bases; unmatched bases: 8. The CDR3: CASSPAGLVNEQFF. The CDR3 nucleotides are TGTGCCAGCAGTCCCGCCGGACTAGTAAATGAGCAGTTCTTC.

The chain's CDR3 is CASSQLLPASQPNSPLHF. The CDR3 nucleotides are TGCGCCAGCAGCCAATTGTTGCCAGCCTCCCAACCTAATTCACCCCTCCACTTT. The genes are TRBV4-1 and TRBJ1-6; no reliable D call. The V end was cut by 2 bases, the J end by 6 bases, with 20 bases between. Germline CDR1 MGHRA, CDR2 YSYEKL. The CDR3 contains 18 residues.

CDR3 DNA: TGCGCCAGCAGCTTGTTGGGACTTCACAATGAGCAGTTCTTC. This translates into CASSLLGLHNEQFF. The chain recombines TRBV5-1 with TRBJ2-1; D is possibly TRBD2 (6 bases). From germline, CDR1 is SGHRS and CDR2 YFSETQ. The CDR3 totals 14 residues. V shed 1 base and J shed 5 bases, with 10 bases lying between them.

The V and J genes are TRBV6-6 and TRBJ2-7; D ambiguous. The CDR3 totals 14 residues. Trimming left V 2 bases short and J 3 bases short, with 11 bases between. The V gene's germline CDR1 is MNHNY and CDR2 SVGAGI (reference sequence). This CDR3 reads CASSYADTHYEQYF. For the CDR3, the DNA is TGTGCCAGCAGTTACGCCGACACCCACTACGAGCAGTACTTC.

The V call is TRBV19, the J call TRBJ1-5, with D tentatively TRBD1 (5 bases). Trimming cost V 7 bases and J 2 bases, with 15 bases left between them. The germline gives CDR1 LNHDA, CDR2 SQIVND (reference sequence). This CDR3 contains 15 residues. CDR3: CASTVFQGGNQPQHF. CDR3 bases: TGTGCCAGTACCGTTTTCCAGGGCGGCAATCAGCCCCAGCATTTT.

The chain joins TRBV29-1 to TRBJ2-1; 7 nucleotides align to TRBD1. Trimming took 0 bases from V and 4 from J; bases not matched to a gene: 9. Germline values: CDR1 SQVTM, CDR2 ANQGSEA. The CDR3 has 16 amino acids. CDR3 loop: CSVEDLRRDSYNEQFF. CDR3 in DNA: TGCAGCGTTGAAGATCTTAGACGGGACAGTTACAATGAGCAGTTCTTC.

The chain couples TRBV12-2 to TRBJ1-4; the table's D call of TRBD1 was not tested on the DNA. TRBV12-2 is a recognized pseudogene. This CDR3 has 14 amino acids. CDR3 DNA sequence: TGTGCAAGTCGCCCGGGACAGACTAATGAAAAACTGTTTTTT. As protein: CASRPGQTNEKLFF.

This rearrangement joins TRBV7-9 to TRBJ2-1; D ambiguous. The CDR3 totals 13 residues. V lost 3 bases and J 7 bases, leaving 10 bases between the germline ends. Germline V gene data show CDR1 as SEHNR and CDR2 as FQNEAQ (reference sequence). For the CDR3, the DNA is TGTGCCAGCAGCTTCGAAGAGTCGAATGAGCAGTTCTTC. Its translation is CASSFEESNEQFF.

The gene calls are TRBV28 and TRBJ1-1; possible D gene TRBD1, 6 bases. CDR1 MDHEN and CDR2 SYDVKM come from the germline V gene. The CDR3 contains 15 residues. The V end was cut by 11 bases, the J end by 0 bases, with 19 bases between. CDR3 sequence reads: CAASKGGDMNTEAFF. The CDR3 DNA reads as TGTGCCGCCAGCAAGGGGGGAGACATGAACACTGAAGCTTTCTTT.